The sequence of this T cell receptor (beta chain) was determined in a study of blood T cells in healthy people across ages. Together with a sample-barcoded 5' primer, a J-beta primer mix was included in a second PCR lasting about 6 to 11 cycles. Each of the samples gave a minimum of 2.5 million paired-end reads that contained CDR3. TCRdb processed the 5' RACE reads anew with MiXCR; each CDR3 protein has one entry. Counted here are about 670,000 distinct CDR3 sequences, 40% to 65% occurring once; the ten biggest clones make up approximately 13%. With respect to this clonotype: As yet, its antigen is unknown.

Study observations and caveats: With age, beta diversity per million T cells declined roughly linearly, significantly by approximately 40. With donor CMV status unknown, expanded clonotype changes were possibly confounded.

Germline V gene sequence: CDR1 KGHDR, CDR2 SFDVKD. Unmatched junction bases numbered 4, after V lost 4 bases and J lost 1 base. This CDR3 is built from 16 residues. This sequence joins TRBV24-1 and TRBJ2-2; TRBD2 matches at 8 bases. Input material: blood. This sequence originates from a woman of 80 years or more in good health. The CDR3 nucleotides read TGTGCCACCAGTGAGACCGGGACTAGGAACACCGGGGAGCTGTTTTTT. It yields the protein CATSETGTRNTGELFF.